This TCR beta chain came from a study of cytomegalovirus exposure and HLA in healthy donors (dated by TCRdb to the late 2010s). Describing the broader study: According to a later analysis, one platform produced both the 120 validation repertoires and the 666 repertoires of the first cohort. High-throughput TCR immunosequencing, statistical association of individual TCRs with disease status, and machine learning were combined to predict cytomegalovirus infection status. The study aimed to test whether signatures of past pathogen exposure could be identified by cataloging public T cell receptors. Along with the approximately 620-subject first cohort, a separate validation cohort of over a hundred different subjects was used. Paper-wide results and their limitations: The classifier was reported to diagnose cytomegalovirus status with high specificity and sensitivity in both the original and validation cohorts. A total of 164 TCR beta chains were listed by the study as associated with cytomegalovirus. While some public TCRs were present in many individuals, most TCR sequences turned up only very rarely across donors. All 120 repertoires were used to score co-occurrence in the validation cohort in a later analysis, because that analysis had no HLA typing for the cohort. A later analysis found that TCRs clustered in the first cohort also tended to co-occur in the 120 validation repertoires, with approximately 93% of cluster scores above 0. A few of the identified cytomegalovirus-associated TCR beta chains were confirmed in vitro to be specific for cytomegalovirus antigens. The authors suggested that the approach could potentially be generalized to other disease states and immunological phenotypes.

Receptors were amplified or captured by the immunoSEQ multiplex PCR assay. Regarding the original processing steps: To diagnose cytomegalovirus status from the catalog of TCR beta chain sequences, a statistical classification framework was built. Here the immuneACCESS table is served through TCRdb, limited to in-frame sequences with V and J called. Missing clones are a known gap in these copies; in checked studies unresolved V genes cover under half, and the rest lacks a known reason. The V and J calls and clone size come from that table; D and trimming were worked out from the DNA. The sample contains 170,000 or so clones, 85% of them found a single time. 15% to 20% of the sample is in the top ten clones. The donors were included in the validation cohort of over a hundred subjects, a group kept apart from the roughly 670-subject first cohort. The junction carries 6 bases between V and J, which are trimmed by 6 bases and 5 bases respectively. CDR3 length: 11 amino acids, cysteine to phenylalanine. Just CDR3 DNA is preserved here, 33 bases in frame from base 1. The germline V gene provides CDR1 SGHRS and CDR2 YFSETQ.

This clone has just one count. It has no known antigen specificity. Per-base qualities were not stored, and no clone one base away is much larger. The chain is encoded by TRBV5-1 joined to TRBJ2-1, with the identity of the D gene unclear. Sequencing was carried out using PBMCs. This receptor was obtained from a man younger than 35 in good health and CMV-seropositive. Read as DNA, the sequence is TGCGCCAGCATGGTAGACAATGAGCAGTTCTTC. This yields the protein CASMVDNEQFF.